This TCR beta chain came from a study of blood T cell repertoires in COVID-19 (dated by TCRdb to the early 2020s). About the investigation overall: Collaborator samples came from the United States, Italy and Spain and covered acute and convalescent phases of COVID-19. The repertoires were made available in a free public database intended to serve as a resource for research on the immune response to SARS-CoV-2. The sample metadata nearly always contained a de-identified subject ID, COVID-19 status, age in years and sex. The dataset comprised deeply sampled blood TCRbeta repertoires from subjects exposed to, actively infected with, or recovered from COVID-19. The prospective study material was composed of cDNA or gDNA derived from T cells, B-cell-depleted T cells, or PBMCs. HLA class I and class II types, where available, came from metadata supplied by the sample provider rather than from assay-based typing. Samples came from the ongoing ImmuneRACE study (first 160 participants) plus 1,254 subjects from 6 global collaborators.

According to the germline V gene, CDR1 reads SGHDN and CDR2 reads FVKESK. V loses 0 bases of germline sequence and J loses 6 bases, and the interval between the two ends is 18 bases. The CDR3 covers 16 residues, taking in both the cysteine and the phenylalanine. Left in the record is the CDR3 DNA by itself, 48 bases read in frame from the first base. With respect to this clone: There is no known antigen for this receptor. The record has no base qualities; no much larger clone is one base away.

What the research found in general, with its limitations: The quantity of clinical and demographic metadata differed by source and by participant and was supplied without curation.

Participants in the prospective study were enrolled through a virtual design, were aged about 18 to 89 years, and lived in roughly 24 United States geographic areas. In the prospective study, cohorts were assigned on the basis of participant-reported clinical history obtained from a screening survey and a study questionnaire. For ImmuneRACE Cohort 3, a participant was defined as recovered based on two consecutive negative NP/OP PCR tests, clearance by a healthcare professional, or resolution of symptoms. Each participant in the prospective study had whole blood, serum and a nasopharyngeal or oropharyngeal swab collected by mobile phlebotomists. Participants in the prospective study had the option to provide additional blood draws and questionnaires over a 2-month period. Blood samples from the prospective study were shipped frozen or at room temperature prior to DNA extraction. TCRbeta CDR3 regions were amplified from genomic DNA by means of the immunoSEQ Assay, a bias-controlled multiplex PCR. The source study handled its data this way. The number of nucleated cells in each sample was estimated by amplification of reference gene primers within the assay. To quantify the absolute abundance of each unique TCRbeta CDR3 rearrangement, sequence reads were collapsed and filtered. For each sample, productive Simpson clonality was calculated by taking the square root of Simpson's diversity index across productive rearrangements. TCRdb mirrors the immuneACCESS table, restricted to in-frame sequences. Some clones are absent from its copies; in checked studies, under half trace to an unresolved V gene, and the reason for the others is unknown. The V and J calls and clone size were taken over from that table, and D and trimming were inferred from the DNA. The sample table holds 150,000 to 200,000 clones, of which about 80% were seen once. The ten biggest clones cover approximately 11% of the sample.

The source is a man aged 45-60 years who had recovered from COVID-19. The V and J segments used are TRBV14 and TRBJ2-7; TRBD1 is possibly the D segment (6 matching bases). Sequencing input: PBMCs or T cells enriched from blood (not recorded which). In nucleotide form, the sequence is TGTGCCAGCAGCCAAGATTGGGGCAGGGGTCCCCTCGAGCAGTACTTC. The encoded protein is CASSQDWGRGPLEQYF.